The 4 T cell receptor beta chains below were found in one sample sequenced in a study of CD4 and CD8 cells across lung adenocarcinoma regions. TCRdb ran MiXCR on the PCR reads and lists one entry per CDR3 protein. The sample records about 25,000 distinct CDR3 sequences, 40% to 60% being singletons. Sequencing was performed on CD8+ T cells from the center of a lung tumor. The origin of the receptors is a male donor with lung adenocarcinoma. The CD4 and CD8 labels of this study may be unreliable.

The chain employs TRBV7-6 and TRBJ2-3; D might be TRBD1 or TRBD2, each matching 6 bases. CDR1 and CDR2 (germline): SGHVS, FNYEAQ. The ends were cut back, 9 bases at V and 2 bases at J, with 21 bases in the middle. The CDR3 covers 16 residues. CDR3 sequence (DNA): TGTGCCAGGTTCGGGGGCGGAACGAGGGACACAGATACGCAGTATTTT. Translating gives CARFGGGTRDTDTQYF.

The sample holds one count of this clonotype. V usage is TRBV6-1 and J usage is TRBJ2-5; D possibly matches TRBD1 or TRBD2 (5 bases each). This CDR3 is built from 16 residues. Trimming stripped 4 bases from V and 5 bases from J, with 20 bases between. Looked up from germline, CDR1 is MNHNS and CDR2 is SASEGT. CDR3 region: CASSGLGDRDRETQYF. The CDR3 nucleotides are TGTGCCAGCAGTGGCCTCGGGGACCGCGACCGGGAGACCCAGTACTTC.

Regarding this clonotype: One junction end disagrees with the germline gene, perhaps due to a read error. This chain joins TRBV5-3 and TRBJ2-4; D tentatively fits TRBD1 or TRBD2 (5 bases each). TRBV5-3 is given ORF status, its function remaining uncertain. CDR3 length equals 14 residues. The CDR3 region is CAAPGLWAIDTQYF. In nucleotides, the CDR3 is TGTGCCGCCCCGGGGCTGTGGGCCATAGATACGCAGTATTTC.

The chain has TRBV6-1 and TRBJ2-1; D remains unclear. V lost 4 bases to trimming and J lost 8 bases, with 15 bases between them. CDR3 length: 14 amino acids. In germline, CDR1 is MNHNS, CDR2 SASEGT. The CDR3 DNA reads as TGTGCCAGCAGTGTGCCTGTGAGCACAGATGAGCAGTTCTTC. It encodes CASSVPVSTDEQFF.